The 16 T cell receptor beta chains presented below share a single source sample, sequenced in a study of blood T cell repertoires in COVID-19. Libraries were prepared by immunoSEQ multiplex PCR; TCRdb keeps only in-frame clonotypes and omits some of them. Of about 62,000 clones in the sample, approximately 92% are singletons; the top ten hold approximately 5.5%. Source material: peripheral blood. Receptors were obtained from a human donor in a cohort sampled during active COVID-19.

The chain is built from TRBV6-5 and TRBJ2-1; D ambiguous. V lost 4 bases to trimming and J lost 5 bases, with 15 bases between them. The CDR3 totals 15 residues. CDR1 MNHEY and CDR2 SVGAGI come from the germline V gene. CDR3 sequence: CASSFSVNRHNEQFF. The CDR3, as DNA: TGTGCCAGCAGTTTCAGCGTCAACCGGCACAATGAGCAGTTCTTC.

The chain combines TRBV7-3 with TRBJ2-3; 7 nucleotides align to TRBD2. The V gene end was trimmed by 1 base and the J gene end by 6 bases; junction bases not matched to a gene: 4. Germline values: CDR1 SGHTA, CDR2 FQGTGA. The CDR3 consists of 14 residues. The CDR3 DNA sequence: TGTGCCAGCAGCTTAATGAGTAGCGGGGATACGCAGTATTTT. This encodes CASSLMSSGDTQYF.

V is TRBV5-1 and J is TRBJ2-5; 8 nucleotides line up with TRBD2. CDR1 SGHRS and CDR2 YFSETQ come from the germline V gene. The V segment lost 4 bases and the J segment 5 bases; nucleotides outside the gene matches: 13. The CDR3 consists of 16 residues. CDR3 residues: CASSRLVSGGTETQYF. DNA for the CDR3: TGCGCCAGCAGCCGCCTTGTGAGCGGGGGAACGGAGACCCAGTACTTC.

This clone was counted once. The chain uses TRBV5-8 and TRBJ1-1; D is uncertain. The germline V and J ends were trimmed by 0 bases and 4 bases, with 13 bases remaining between them. The CDR3 runs 15 residues. Germline V gene data show CDR1 as SGHTS and CDR2 as YDEGEE. The CDR3 DNA follows: TGTGCCAGCAGCTTGGGCGTGGGAGGGAGCACTGAAGCTTTCTTT. Protein: CASSLGVGGSTEAFF.

The rearrangement uses TRBV6-6 and TRBJ1-5, with D possibly matching TRBD1 (5 bases). Between the trimmed V and J ends, which lost 0 bases and 6 bases, there was a span of 12 bases. This CDR3 contains 15 residues. Germline V lookup: CDR1 MNHNY, CDR2 SVGAGI (reference sequence). CDR3: CASSYSWGGVQPQHF. DNA of the CDR3: TGTGCCAGCAGTTACTCGTGGGGGGGAGTTCAGCCCCAGCATTTT.

V and J are TRBV3-1 (or the pseudogene TRBV3-2) and TRBJ2-1, with TRBD2 matching 10 bases. The CDR3 contains 18 residues. Germline V CDR1 and CDR2: LGHDT, YNNKEL (reference sequence). The V gene end was trimmed by 2 bases and the J gene end by 0 bases; junction bases not matched to a gene: 7. The CDR3 region is CASSQSYPSGSSYNEQFF. The CDR3 DNA reads as TGTGCCAGCAGCCAAAGCTACCCTAGCGGGAGCTCCTACAATGAGCAGTTCTTC.

V and J are TRBV6-2 or TRBV6-3 and TRBJ2-7, with D possibly being TRBD1 (5 bases). V was cut by 6 bases and J by 2 bases, with 8 bases left in between. Germline V lookup: CDR1 MNHEY, CDR2 SVGEGT. The CDR3 runs 12 residues. The CDR3 bases are TGTGCCAGCAGCCCGACAGCCTACGAGCAGTACTTC. It is translated as CASSPTAYEQYF.

In its sample, this clone was seen once. J is TRBJ2-5 and V is TRBV30; perhaps TRBD2 as D (6 bases). The CDR3 totals 16 residues. Germline loops: CDR1 GTSNPN, CDR2 SVGIG (reference sequence). The V end lost 1 base, the J end lost 5 bases, and 20 bases lay between the germline ends. The CDR3 DNA follows: TGTGCCTGGAGTGCACAGTGGGGACTCCGTACGGAGACCCAGTACTTC. Translation gives CAWSAQWGLRTETQYF.

The chain is built from TRBV5-5 and TRBJ1-4, with a possible D match to TRBD1 (5 bases). The V end lost 3 bases, the J end lost 8 bases, and 17 bases lay between the germline ends. Germline V gene data show CDR1 as SGHKS and CDR2 as YYEKEE (reference sequence). There are 15 residues in the CDR3. The CDR3 DNA sequence: TGTGCCAGCAGCTCCCAGGGCCTCGCAGGCGAAAAACTGTTTTTT. This encodes CASSSQGLAGEKLFF.

The CDR3 reads CASSHGRGFGYTF. The CDR3 bases are TGTGCCAGCAGCCACGGTAGAGGTTTCGGCTACACCTTC. The chain recombines TRBV3-1 (or the pseudogene TRBV3-2) with TRBJ1-2; D not certain. The CDR3 totals 13 residues. Trimming shortened V by 3 bases and J by 8 bases, and 13 bases separated the two germline ends. Germline V gene sequence: CDR1 LGHDT, CDR2 YNNKEL (reference sequence).

This rearrangement joins TRBV5-1 to TRBJ2-4; possible D gene TRBD1, 6 bases. The CDR3 loop spans 14 amino acids. Trimming pared 4 bases from V and 2 bases from J, leaving 10 bases between. The V gene's germline CDR1 is SGHRS and CDR2 YFSETQ. The CDR3 DNA reads TGCGCCAGCAGCCAGGACAGTACCAAAAACATTCAGTACTTC. It translates to CASSQDSTKNIQYF. The whole variable domain, filled in from reference TRBV5-1 and TRBJ2-4, reads KAGVTQTPRYLIKTRGQQVTLSCSPISGHRSVSWYQQTPGQGLQFLFEYFSETQRNKGNFPGRFSGRQFSNSRSEMNVSTLELGDSALYLCASSQDSTKNIQYFGAGTRLSVL.

This clone has just a few counts. The chain joins TRBV4-3 to TRBJ2-1, with 7 bases lining up with TRBD2. This CDR3 has 18 amino acids. In germline, CDR1 is LGHNA, CDR2 YSLEER. Unmatched junction bases numbered 11, after V lost 1 base and J lost 2 bases. CDR3 sequence reads: CASSQGGAGATPYNEQFF. The CDR3 DNA is TGCGCCAGCAGCCAAGGAGGGGCGGGAGCGACCCCCTACAATGAGCAGTTCTTC.

This chain joins TRBV7-2 and TRBJ2-7; TRBD2 aligns across 7 bases. Germline-derived CDR1 and CDR2 are SGHTA and FQGNSA. Trimming at V came to 4 bases and at J to 2 bases, leaving 5 bases not matched to a gene. This CDR3 contains 14 residues. The CDR3 is CASSSGTTTYEQYF. The CDR3 DNA follows: TGTGCCAGCAGCTCCGGGACTACCACCTACGAGCAGTACTTC.

The rearrangement joins TRBV7-2 to TRBJ2-7; D not resolved. This CDR3 is 11 amino acids long. Germline CDR1 SGHTA, CDR2 FQGNSA. V lost 4 bases and J 3 bases, leaving 4 bases between the germline ends. The chain's CDR3 is CASSSLYEQYF. CDR3 nucleotides: TGTGCCAGCAGCTCCCTCTACGAGCAGTACTTC.

Comments on this clone: A junction end diverges from the germline sequence, so it may reflect a read error. The rearrangement uses TRBV24-1 and TRBJ1-2, with TRBD1 matching 8 bases. The CDR3 loop spans 13 amino acids. Germline values: CDR1 KGHDR, CDR2 SFDVKD. CDR3 region: CATRGQGFDGHTF. The CDR3 DNA sequence: TGTGCCACCAGAGGACAGGGCTTTGATGGCCACACCTTC.

The chain uses TRBV11-2 and TRBJ2-6; D is uncertain. The V gene's germline CDR1 is SGHAT and CDR2 FQNNGV. The CDR3 runs to 15 residues. V was cut by 1 base and J by 0 bases, with 4 bases left in between. The CDR3, as DNA: TGTGCCAGCAGCTTAGGTATCTCTGGGGCCAACGTCCTGACTTTC. Translated, it gives CASSLGISGANVLTF. Drawing the rest from reference TRBV11-2 and TRBJ2-6, the complete variable domain is EAGVAQSPRYKIIEKRQSVAFWCNPISGHATLYWYQQILGQGPKLLIQFQNNGVVDDSQLPKDRFSAERLKGVDSTLKIQPAKLEDSAVYLCASSLGISGANVLTFGAGSRLTVL.